This passage covers 13 T cell receptor beta chains from one sample sequenced in a study of cytomegalovirus exposure and HLA in healthy donors. Researchers ran the PCR with 60 Vbeta and 13 Jbeta primers. Method: immunoSEQ multiplex PCR; TCRdb's copy keeps in-frame clones and lacks some. The sample shows 95,000 to 150,000 clones, just over 65% of them seen only once. Sequencing was done on a sample of PBMCs. These receptors all come from a man aged 18 to 29 in good health and CMV-seronegative.

This rearrangement joins TRBV19 to TRBJ1-1; tentative D call: TRBD1 (6 bases). From germline, CDR1 is LNHDA and CDR2 SQIVND (reference sequence). The V and J ends lost 0 bases and 7 bases respectively, with 15 bases between them. CDR3 size: 15 residues. DNA of the CDR3: TGTGCCAGTAGTATAGATCCCGGACAGCTCCATGAAGCTTTCTTT. It encodes CASSIDPGQLHEAFF.

The J gene is TRBJ2-3, the V gene TRBV6-6; a weak D match, TRBD1 (6 bases). In germline, CDR1 is MNHNY, CDR2 SVGAGI (reference sequence). The CDR3 is made up of 15 amino acids. Trimming cost V 4 bases and J 10 bases, with 21 bases left between them. In DNA form, the CDR3 reads TGTGCCAGCAGTTCCAGGGGATCACCCCATTCTCCGCAGTATTTT. Amino acids: CASSSRGSPHSPQYF.

This chain links TRBV6-1 with TRBJ1-4; a weak D match, TRBD1 (5 bases). The V gene lost 6 bases and the J gene lost 7 bases, with 15 bases spanning the gap. From germline, CDR1 is MNHNS and CDR2 SASEGT. CDR3 length: 14 residues. In DNA form, the CDR3 reads TGTGCCAGCAGAGGATTAGGGGTGGGTGAAAAACTGTTTTTT. Amino acid sequence: CASRGLGVGEKLFF.

The rearrangement links TRBV27 to TRBJ2-7; perhaps TRBD1 as D (6 bases). Trimming left V 0 bases short and J 3 bases short, with 9 bases between. Per germline, CDR1 MNHEY and CDR2 SMNVEV (reference sequence). CDR3 length: 14 residues. The CDR3 sequence is CASSLSRTDYEQYF. As DNA, the CDR3 is TGTGCCAGCAGTTTATCTCGGACAGACTACGAGCAGTACTTC.

The rearrangement links TRBV10-1 to TRBJ1-4, with TRBD1 as a possible D gene (5 bases). This CDR3 spans 12 amino acids. Germline V gene sequence: CDR1 WNHNN, CDR2 SYGVQD (reference sequence). V shed 6 bases and J shed 4 bases, with 6 bases lying between them. CDR3 loop: CASSQGNEKLFF. The CDR3 nucleotides are TGCGCCAGCAGCCAGGGTAATGAAAAACTGTTTTTT.

This clone was observed a handful of times. V is TRBV15 and J is TRBJ2-7; 9 bases are a match to TRBD1. Germline CDR1 and CDR2: LNHNV and YYDKDF (reference sequence). The trim removed 1 base at V and 0 bases at J, leaving 7 bases unmatched. This CDR3 spans 17 amino acids. CDR3 DNA sequence: TGTGCCACCAGCAGAGGAGGGACAGGGAAGTCCTCCTACGAGCAGTACTTC. Its protein is CATSRGGTGKSSYEQYF.

J is TRBJ1-1 and V is TRBV10-3; 12 bases fit TRBD1. Per germline, CDR1 ENHRY and CDR2 SYGVKD. This CDR3 is built from 15 residues. Trimming cost V 5 bases and J 4 bases; bases outside gene matches: 5. The CDR3 DNA reads TGTGCCATCAGTTCGCCGGGACAGGGGGCCACTGAAGCTTTCTTT. Amino acid sequence: CAISSPGQGATEAFF.

A single count supports this clone. The chain uses TRBV6-1 and TRBJ1-3; TRBD1 matches at 9 bases. The J segment lost 8 bases and the V segment lost 0 bases, leaving 14 bases of the junction unmatched. In germline, CDR1 is MNHNS, CDR2 SASEGT. There are 18 residues in the CDR3. The CDR3 is CASSEARGYRGLWDTIYF. CDR3 DNA: TGTGCCAGCAGTGAAGCGCGGGGGTACAGGGGGCTTTGGGACACCATATATTTT.

This clone has only one observation. The chain couples TRBV30 to TRBJ2-7; D is perhaps TRBD2 (6 bases). CDR3 length equals 13 residues. Trimming cost V 6 bases and J 3 bases, with 15 bases left between them. From germline, CDR1 is GTSNPN and CDR2 SVGIG (reference sequence). The CDR3: CACRPMGGYEQYF. CDR3 sequence (DNA): TGTGCCTGCCGACCCATGGGGGGCTACGAGCAGTACTTC.

V and J are TRBV6-6 and TRBJ1-2; TRBD1 matches at 7 bases. The CDR3 loop spans 15 amino acids. With V trimmed by 5 bases and J by 5 bases, 11 bases remained unmatched. Germline V gene data show CDR1 as MNHNY and CDR2 as SVGAGI (reference sequence). The DNA of the CDR3 is TGTGCCAGCAGTAACCCGGGAGGGGGCCGTTATGGCTACACCTTC. Residues: CASSNPGGGRYGYTF.

The chain joins TRBV19 to TRBJ2-5; D perhaps matches TRBD2 (5 bases). Matching the DNA end better, TRBJ2-7 makes the J call doubtful. CDR3 length: 14 residues. In germline, CDR1 is LNHDA, CDR2 SQIVND (reference sequence). CDR3 nucleotides: TGTGCCAGTTCCCTCCTAGCATATTCCTACGAGCAGTACTTC. Translation gives CASSLLAYSYEQYF.

The CDR3 loop reads CASSLLVGGSTDTQYF. The CDR3 region has the DNA TGTGCCAGCAGTTTATTGGTCGGGGGGAGCACAGATACGCAGTATTTT. The chain uses TRBV28 and TRBJ2-3, with TRBD2 identical over 7 bases. The CDR3 extends over 16 amino acids. The V gene end was trimmed by 1 base and the J gene end by 0 bases; junction bases not matched to a gene: 4. Germline V gene sequence: CDR1 MDHEN, CDR2 SYDVKM.

This chain joins TRBV7-2 and TRBJ1-1; D perhaps matches TRBD1 (6 bases). Per the germline V gene, CDR1 is SGHTA and CDR2 is FQGNSA. The V end was cut by 4 bases, the J end by 5 bases, with 17 bases between. CDR3 length equals 15 residues. This CDR3 is CASSSPPGHRTEAFF. The CDR3 nucleotides read TGTGCCAGCAGCTCACCTCCGGGACACCGGACTGAAGCTTTCTTT.